This record covers a single T cell receptor beta chain. The antigen is not known. With 0 bases clipped from V and 6 bases from J, the junction kept 2 bases outside the gene matches. Per germline, CDR1 ENHRY and CDR2 SYGVKD. The CDR3 is made up of 14 amino acids. Clones were sequenced by immunoSEQ multiplex PCR, and TCRdb holds only the in-frame ones, with some missing. The repertoire holds 150,000 to 200,000 clones, 80% to 95% seen once, with 2% to 2.5% in the top ten. These data come from a study of T cell responses to AZD1222 COVID-19 vaccine. On the study more broadly: Both about-4-week and about-12-week second-dose recipients were combined. Findings of the study overall: Once two AZD1222 doses were given, Spike-specific TCR breadth and depth went up. The repertoires were collected only after the peak T cell response. Mostly white British, mostly female donors; authors suggested clonal diversity may be underestimated.

The chain employs TRBV10-3 and TRBJ2-5; 9 bases are a match to TRBD2. The receptor's source is an adult in good health. The input for sequencing was peripheral blood, taken on day 0 of AZD1222 vaccination. The CDR3 loop reads CAISESTSGQTQYF. In DNA, the CDR3 is TGTGCCATCAGTGAGTCGACTAGCGGACAGACCCAGTACTTC.